The sequence of this T cell receptor beta chain was determined in a study of shared clonotypes between healthy human individuals (TCRdb year 2020). A note on the overall study: Two women and a few men aged 18 to 49 years were included in the cohort. For each donor, three plates each were used for CD4 naive and CD4 memory, two plates were used for CD8 naive, and one plate was used for CD8 memory. To estimate repertoire size and how much clonotypes are shared between individuals, the study performed deep sequencing of blood TCR repertoires from roughly five healthy adults. To increase sequencing depth and limit assay-specific biases, different laboratories used diverse techniques to prepare libraries and sequence TCR repertoires. Per donor, leukapheresis produced somewhere between about 0.94 and 9 billion PBMCs. Overall study results and their limits: About 5% of naive CD4, more than 3% of naive CD8, about 2.4% of memory CD4, and 0.4% of memory CD8 clonotypes were shared across several donors. Because the study included only a small number of donors, the genetic and exposure-history diversity represented was limited. Clonotypes shared by all four sorted-subset donors showed higher generation probabilities than non-shared clonotypes. Larger estimated clonotype richness was generally found for naive subsets than for memory subsets. Based on pairwise subsampling, the degree of clonotype sharing among donors was expected to be affected by sequencing depth. Rarefaction of sorted-subset datasets indicated incomplete sequencing despite the large sequencing depth. Sampling was limited to blood, and TCR repertoires in tissue likely differ from TCR repertoires in blood.

The donors were healthy, HIV-negative adults who had no recently reported acute infections or vaccinations. Every donor was a Caucasian adult living in Nashville, Tennessee, USA. Magnetic negative selection was used to enrich CD4+ T cells, after which naive cells were positively selected on CD45RA and the negative fraction became the memory subset. After blood collection by leukapheresis, PBMCs were isolated using Ficoll-Histopaque density gradient centrifugation and then cryopreserved in the vapor phase of liquid nitrogen. Analytical flow cytometry was used to check the purity and quantity of every magnetically sorted T cell population. Each sorted fraction had its genomic DNA isolated and then quantified by UV absorbance on a Nanodrop 2000c. From its cysteine to its phenylalanine, the CDR3 spans 14 amino acids. CDR3 DNA only is kept here, 42 bases in frame from base 1. CDR1 and CDR2 are read off the germline V gene (reference sequence) as MNHEY and SMNVEV. V drops 4 bases and J drops 3 bases, leaving 13 bases in between.

Using the deep immunoSEQ assay, TCR CDR3 regions were amplified from genomic DNA by multiplex PCR. Genomic DNA extracted from each cell subset was distributed evenly over all wells of several immunoSEQ 96-well plates, and each plate served as one replicate. For sorted subsets, roughly 190 ng of genomic DNA, equivalent to 30,000 or so T cell genomes, went into each replicate PCR. Purified libraries were measured with a Qubit 3.0 fluorometer, size-checked on a Bioanalyzer 2100, and measured again with the KAPA Library Quantification kit. Every immunoSEQ 96-well plate was sequenced on a separate single-read 150-cycle Illumina NextSeq 550 flow cell. The source study handled its data this way. Because the immunoSEQ output included only junctional sequences and no quality scores, the filtering could not be the same as the filtering used for full-length reads. To assign V/J genes and CDR3, sequences were annotated against IMGT germline references using PyIR, a Python wrapper for IgBLAST v1.9. Any read was removed if the V/J assignment was weak (E-value above 1e-6), the CDR3 was missing, or the read contained stop codons, out-of-frame junctions, or ambiguous translated residues. V3J clonotypes were defined by identical inferred V gene, J gene, and CDR3 amino acid sequence. Percentage overlap between repertoires was computed as shared unique clonotypes divided by the size of the smaller repertoire. Richness of each repertoire was evaluated using RTK rarefaction, the Chao1 estimator, and Recon v2.1 estimates of unobserved clonotypes. OLGA was used to compute generation probabilities for all TCRbeta clonotypes that the gDNA method yielded from a handful of donors. As stored in TCRdb, this immuneACCESS dataset retains in-frame rearrangements with V and J assigned. A fraction of the clones does not appear; measured against another copy, unresolved V genes explain less than half of the discrepancy, and the remainder lacks a known reason. That table gives V, J and clone size, and the DNA gave D and trimming. This sample is represented by around 1 million clones; 70% to 85% of them were singletons. Of the sample, roughly 1.5% falls within the top ten clones.

In regard to this clone: Its target antigen remains unknown. No much larger clone exists at a distance of one base, and base qualities are not known.

The TCR originated in a man younger than 30 in good health. Material for sequencing was memory CD4+ T cells sorted from blood. The cell subset or site label, as the study defines it: CD45RA-negative fraction. The receptor chain draws on TRBV27 and TRBJ2-7; a confident D gene designation cannot be given. The DNA sequence is as follows: TGTGCCAGCAGTTCCGGACGTCAAAGCTACGAGCAGTACTTC. This codes for CASSSGRQSYEQYF.